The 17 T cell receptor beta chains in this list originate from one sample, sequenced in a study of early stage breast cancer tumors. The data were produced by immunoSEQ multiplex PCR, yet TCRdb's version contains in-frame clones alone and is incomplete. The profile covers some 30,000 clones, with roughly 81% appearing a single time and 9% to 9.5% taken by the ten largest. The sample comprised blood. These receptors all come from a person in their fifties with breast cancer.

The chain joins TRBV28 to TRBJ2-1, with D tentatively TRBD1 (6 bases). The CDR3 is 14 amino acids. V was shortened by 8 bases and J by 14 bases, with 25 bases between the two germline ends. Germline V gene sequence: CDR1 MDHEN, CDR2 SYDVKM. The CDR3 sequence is CASALSLGSKGEFF. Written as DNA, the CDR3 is TGTGCCAGCGCATTATCCTTGGGTTCGAAGGGGGAGTTCTTC.

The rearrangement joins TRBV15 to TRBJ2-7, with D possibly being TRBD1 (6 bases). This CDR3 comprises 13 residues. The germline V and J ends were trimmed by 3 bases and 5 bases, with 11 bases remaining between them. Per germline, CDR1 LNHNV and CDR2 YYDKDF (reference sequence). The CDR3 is CATSSWAGDEQYF. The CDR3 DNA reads TGTGCCACCAGCAGTTGGGCAGGGGACGAGCAGTACTTC.

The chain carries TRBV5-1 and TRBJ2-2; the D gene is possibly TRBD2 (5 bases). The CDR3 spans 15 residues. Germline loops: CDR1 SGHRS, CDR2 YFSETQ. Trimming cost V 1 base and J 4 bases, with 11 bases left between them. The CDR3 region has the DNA TGCGCCAGCAGCTTGTCCGGGGTTAGCACCGGGGAGCTGTTTTTT. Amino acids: CASSLSGVSTGELFF.

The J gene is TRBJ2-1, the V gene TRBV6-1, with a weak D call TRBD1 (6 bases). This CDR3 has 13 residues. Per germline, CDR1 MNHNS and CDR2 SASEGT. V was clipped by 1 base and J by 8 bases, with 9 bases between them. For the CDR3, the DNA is TGTGCCAGCAGTGAAGAAACAGGGCATGAGCAGTTCTTC. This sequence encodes CASSEETGHEQFF.

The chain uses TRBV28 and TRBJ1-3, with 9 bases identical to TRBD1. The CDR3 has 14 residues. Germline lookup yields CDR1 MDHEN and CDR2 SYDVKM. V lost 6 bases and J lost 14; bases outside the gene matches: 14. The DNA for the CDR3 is TGTGCCAGCAGGGAACAGGGGGCAGAAGTTTCCGTATATTTT. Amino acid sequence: CASREQGAEVSVYF.

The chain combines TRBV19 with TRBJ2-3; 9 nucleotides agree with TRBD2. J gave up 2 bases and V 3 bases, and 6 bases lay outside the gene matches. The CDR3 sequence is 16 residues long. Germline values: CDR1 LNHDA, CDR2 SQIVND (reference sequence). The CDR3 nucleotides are TGTGCCAGTAGTATTTCCAGCGGGAGGTCCACAGATACGCAGTATTTT. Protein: CASSISSGRSTDTQYF. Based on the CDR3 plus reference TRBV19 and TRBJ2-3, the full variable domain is DGGITQSPKYLFRKEGQNVTLSCEQNLNHDAMYWYRQDPGQGLRLIYYSQIVNDFQKGDIAEGYSVSREKKESFPLTVTSAQKNPTAFYLCASSISSGRSTDTQYFGPGTRLTVL.

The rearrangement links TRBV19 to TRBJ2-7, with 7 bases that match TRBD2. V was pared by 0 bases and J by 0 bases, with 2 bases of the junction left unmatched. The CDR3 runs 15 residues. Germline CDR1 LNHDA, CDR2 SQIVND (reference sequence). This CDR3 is CASSIEGGSSYEQYF. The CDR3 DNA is TGTGCCAGTAGTATAGAGGGAGGGAGCTCCTACGAGCAGTACTTC.

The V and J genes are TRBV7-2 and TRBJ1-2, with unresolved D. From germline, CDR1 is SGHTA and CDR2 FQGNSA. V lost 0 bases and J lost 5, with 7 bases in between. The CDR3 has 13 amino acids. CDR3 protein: CASSLANAYGYTF. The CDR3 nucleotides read TGTGCCAGCAGCTTAGCGAACGCGTATGGCTACACCTTC. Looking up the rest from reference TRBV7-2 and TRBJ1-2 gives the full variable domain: GAGVSQSPSNKVTEKGKDVELRCDPISGHTALYWYRQSLGQGLEFLIYFQGNSAPDKSGLPSDRFSAERTGGSVSTLTIQRTQQEDSAVYLCASSLANAYGYTFGSGTRLTVV.

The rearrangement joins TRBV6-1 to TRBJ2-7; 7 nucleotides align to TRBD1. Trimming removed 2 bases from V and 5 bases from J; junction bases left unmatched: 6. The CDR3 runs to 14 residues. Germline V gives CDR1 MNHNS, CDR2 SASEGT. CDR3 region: CASSEQGEVHEQYF. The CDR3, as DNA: TGTGCCAGCAGTGAACAGGGGGAAGTGCACGAGCAGTACTTC.

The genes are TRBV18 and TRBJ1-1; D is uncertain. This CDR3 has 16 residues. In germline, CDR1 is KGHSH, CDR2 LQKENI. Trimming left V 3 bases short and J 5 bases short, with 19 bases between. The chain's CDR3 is CASSPERSLLRTEAFF. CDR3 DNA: TGTGCCAGCTCACCGGAAAGGTCGCTCCTTAGAACTGAAGCTTTCTTT.

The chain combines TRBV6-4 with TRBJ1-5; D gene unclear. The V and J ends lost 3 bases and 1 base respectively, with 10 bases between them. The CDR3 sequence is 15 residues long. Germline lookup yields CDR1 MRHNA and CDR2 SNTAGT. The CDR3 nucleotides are TGTGCCAGCAGTGAGTCTAGATGGAGCAATCAGCCCCAGCATTTT. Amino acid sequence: CASSESRWSNQPQHF.

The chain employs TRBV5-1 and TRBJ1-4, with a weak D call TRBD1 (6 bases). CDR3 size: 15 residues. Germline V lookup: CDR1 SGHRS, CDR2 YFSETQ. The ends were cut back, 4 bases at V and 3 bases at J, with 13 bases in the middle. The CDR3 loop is CASSTTGLPNEKLFF. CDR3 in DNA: TGCGCCAGCAGCACCACAGGGTTACCTAATGAAAAACTGTTTTTT.

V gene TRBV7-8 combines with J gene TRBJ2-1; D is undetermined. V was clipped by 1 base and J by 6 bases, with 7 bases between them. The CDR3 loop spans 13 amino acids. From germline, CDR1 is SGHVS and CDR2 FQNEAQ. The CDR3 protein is CASSLGRANEQFF. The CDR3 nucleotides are TGTGCCAGCAGCTTAGGTCGGGCCAATGAGCAGTTCTTC. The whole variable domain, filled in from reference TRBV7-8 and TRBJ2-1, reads GAGVSQSPRYKVAKRGQDVALRCDPISGHVSLFWYQQALGQGPEFLTYFQNEAQLDKSGLPSDRFFAERPEGSVSTLKIQRTQQEDSAVYLCASSLGRANEQFFGPGTRLTVL.

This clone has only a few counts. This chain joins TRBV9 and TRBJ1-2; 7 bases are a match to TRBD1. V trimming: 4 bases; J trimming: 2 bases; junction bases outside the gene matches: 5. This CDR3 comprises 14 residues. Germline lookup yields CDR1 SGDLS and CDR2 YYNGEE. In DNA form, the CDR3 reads TGTGCCAGCAGCCTGGAACAGGGGAACTATGGCTACACCTTC. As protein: CASSLEQGNYGYTF.

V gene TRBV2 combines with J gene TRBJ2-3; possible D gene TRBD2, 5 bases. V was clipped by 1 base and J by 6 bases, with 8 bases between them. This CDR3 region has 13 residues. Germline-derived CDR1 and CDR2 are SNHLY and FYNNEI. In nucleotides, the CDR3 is TGTGCCAGCAGTGAAGGTGGCGGGGATACGCAGTATTTT. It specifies CASSEGGGDTQYF.

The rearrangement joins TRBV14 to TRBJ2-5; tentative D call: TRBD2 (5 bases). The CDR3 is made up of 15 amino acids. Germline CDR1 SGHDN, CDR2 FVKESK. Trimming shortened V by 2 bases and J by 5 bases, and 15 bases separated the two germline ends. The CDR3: CASSQSRGMRETQYF. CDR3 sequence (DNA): TGTGCCAGCAGCCAATCCCGGGGTATGCGGGAGACCCAGTACTTC.

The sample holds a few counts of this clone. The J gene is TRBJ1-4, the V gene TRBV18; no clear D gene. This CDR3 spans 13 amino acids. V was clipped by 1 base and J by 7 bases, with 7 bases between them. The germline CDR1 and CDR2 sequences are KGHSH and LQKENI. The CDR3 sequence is CASSPLASEKLFF. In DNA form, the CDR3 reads TGTGCCAGCTCACCACTGGCCAGTGAAAAACTGTTTTTT.